This entry features one T cell receptor beta chain sequence. Its antigen is as yet unknown. Researchers ran the PCR with 60 Vbeta and 13 Jbeta primers. Profiled with immunoSEQ multiplex PCR; TCRdb holds only in-frame clones, not every one. The repertoire holds roughly 120,000 clones, over 60% seen once, with just over 1% in the top ten. The entry originates in a study of cytomegalovirus exposure and HLA in healthy donors. In the study overall: There were roughly 80 million unique TCRs (from HLA-typed donors) in an early data release. Study conclusions and caveats: The number of N-insertions in an Asian-associated ancestry cluster was reportedly below the roughly 620-donor mean in a later analysis.

This receptor was obtained from a human donor in good health. The sample consisted of PBMCs.

The CDR3 sequence is CASSQVAGGLDPSNQPQHF. DNA for the CDR3: TGTGCCAGCAGCCAAGTGGCAGGGGGCCTGGATCCAAGCAATCAGCCCCAGCATTTT. This chain uses TRBV4-2 with TRBJ1-5; TRBD1 matches 8 bases. With 1 base clipped from V and 1 base from J, the junction kept 12 bases outside the gene matches. Germline values: CDR1 LGHNA, CDR2 YNFKEQ. The length of the CDR3 is 19 residues.